This T cell receptor beta chain was found in a study of response to subunit inactivated influenza vaccine. Study findings and constraints: The authors proposed limited new T cell recruitment per seasonal influenza vaccination.

The CDR3 is 12 residues long. The germline CDR1 and CDR2 sequences are MNHEY and SVGEGT. Trimming pared 4 bases from V and 5 bases from J, leaving 8 bases between. A word on this clonotype: The antigen is undetermined.

Using its own MiXCR run on the RT-PCR reads, TCRdb lists one record per CDR3 protein. This table has 600,000 to 850,000 distinct CDR3 sequences, around 15% appearing once. The receptor was derived from a man in his forties or fifties who received an inactivated influenza vaccine. V usage is TRBV6-2 or TRBV6-3 and J usage is TRBJ2-5; D gene unclear. Sequencing was performed on PBMCs from blood, taken 14 to 15 days before vaccination. The DNA for the CDR3 is TGTGCCAGCAGTTGGATGGAGGAGACCCAGTACTTC. Amino acids: CASSWMEETQYF.